Presented here are 28 T cell receptor beta chains from one specimen sequenced in a study of blood T cell repertoires in COVID-19. The table came from immunoSEQ multiplex PCR; TCRdb's copy has only in-frame clones and leaves some out. The profile shows about 330,000 clones, around 87% of them singletons. The specimen was PBMCs or T cells enriched from blood (not recorded which). All receptors come from a woman aged 25 to 39 who had recovered from COVID-19.

V gene TRBV3-1 (or the pseudogene TRBV3-2) combines with J gene TRBJ1-1; D call uncertain. V gave up 0 bases and J gave up 6 bases, with 11 bases separating them. The CDR3 covers 14 residues. Germline-derived CDR1 and CDR2 are LGHDT and YNNKEL (reference sequence). CDR3 sequence: CASSQETRVAEAFF. Here the CDR3 DNA reads TGTGCCAGCAGCCAAGAAACCCGGGTCGCTGAAGCTTTCTTT.

The chain carries TRBV3-1 (or the pseudogene TRBV3-2) and TRBJ2-5; a possible D gene is TRBD2 (6 bases). V was trimmed by 2 bases and J by 1 base, leaving 8 bases between them. This CDR3 spans 14 amino acids. In germline, CDR1 is LGHDT, CDR2 YNNKEL (reference sequence). The CDR3 reads CASSQISGQETQYF. In DNA form, the CDR3 reads TGTGCCAGCAGCCAAATTAGCGGCCAAGAGACCCAGTACTTC.

The genes are TRBV6-5 and TRBJ1-2, with D tentatively TRBD1 (6 bases). The length of the CDR3 is 14 residues. Germline CDR1 is MNHEY and CDR2 is SVGAGI. V lost 10 bases, J lost 6 bases, and 21 bases lay in between. In nucleotides, the CDR3 is TGTGCCATCCGCCCCAGGGGAAATCAAAATGGCTACACCTTC. Its protein product is CAIRPRGNQNGYTF.

The chain recombines TRBV6-1 with TRBJ1-4, with unresolved D. This CDR3 has 13 residues. Trimming shortened V by 2 bases and J by 4 bases, and 5 bases separated the two germline ends. Germline V lookup: CDR1 MNHNS, CDR2 SASEGT. Here the CDR3 reads CASSEQYNEKLFF. The CDR3 nucleotides read TGTGCCAGCAGTGAACAGTATAATGAAAAACTGTTTTTT.

V gene TRBV19 combines with J gene TRBJ2-1; tentatively, D is TRBD1 (6 bases). Germline loops: CDR1 LNHDA, CDR2 SQIVND (reference sequence). The V gene lost 8 bases and the J gene lost 1 base, with 12 bases spanning the gap. This CDR3 is 14 amino acids long. CDR3 in DNA: TGTGCCAGTTCTTTGACAGGTTCCTACAATGAGCAGTTCTTC. Protein sequence: CASSLTGSYNEQFF.

This sequence joins TRBV5-6 and TRBJ2-7, with D possibly TRBD2 on 5 matching bases. This CDR3 region has 15 residues. The V and J ends lost 2 bases and 5 bases respectively, with 17 bases between them. CDR1 is SGHDT, CDR2 YYEEEE, per germline. For the CDR3, the DNA is TGTGCCAGCAGCTTCTGGCTAGCTGGTTTCGACGAGCAGTACTTC. Amino acid sequence: CASSFWLAGFDEQYF.

The CDR3 DNA is TGCGCCAGCAGCCAAGAAGCCAGGGGGTCCAACGAGCAGTACTTC. Protein: CASSQEARGSNEQYF. This chain uses TRBV4-3 with TRBJ2-7, with 7 bases matching TRBD1. The ends lost 0 bases at V and 5 bases at J; junction bases unmatched: 7. Germline CDR1 LGHNA, CDR2 YSLEER. This CDR3 has 15 amino acids.

This chain links TRBV10-3 with TRBJ1-2, with D perhaps TRBD1 (5 bases). V lost 3 bases, J lost 5 bases, and 22 bases lay in between. CDR3 length: 17 amino acids. Germline-derived CDR1 and CDR2 are ENHRY and SYGVKD. This chain's CDR3 is CAISDLFLAGNGYGYTF. The CDR3 DNA reads as TGTGCCATCAGTGATCTGTTCCTGGCAGGGAACGGGTATGGCTACACCTTC.

V gene TRBV7-2 combines with J gene TRBJ2-7; TRBD1 matches 7 bases. Germline values: CDR1 SGHTA, CDR2 FQGNSA. This CDR3 is 14 amino acids long. Trimming cost V 5 bases and J 1 base; bases outside gene matches: 5. CDR3 nucleotide sequence: TGTGCCAGCAGCCGTGACAGGGTGTCCTACGAGCAGTACTTC. This translates into CASSRDRVSYEQYF.

J is TRBJ1-2 and V is TRBV5-1; possible D gene TRBD1, 6 bases. Trimming stripped 0 bases from V and 8 bases from J, with 14 bases between. CDR3 length: 14 residues. Germline V CDR1 and CDR2: SGHRS, YFSETQ. The DNA for the CDR3 is TGCGCCAGCAGCTTGGCAGGGGACTATGGCGGCTACACCTTC. It encodes CASSLAGDYGGYTF. Filled out from reference TRBV5-1 and TRBJ1-2, the complete variable domain reads KAGVTQTPRYLIKTRGQQVTLSCSPISGHRSVSWYQQTPGQGLQFLFEYFSETQRNKGNFPGRFSGRQFSNSRSEMNVSTLELGDSALYLCASSLAGDYGGYTFGSGTRLTVV.

The chain combines TRBV19 with TRBJ1-1, with no clear D. The length of the CDR3 is 13 residues. Deletions cut 3 bases from V and 4 bases from J, with 9 bases between. Germline V gene lookup returns CDR1 LNHDA and CDR2 SQIVND (reference sequence). CDR3 DNA: TGTGCCAGTAGTATTGCGGAAACCACTGAAGCTTTCTTT. Protein: CASSIAETTEAFF.

The CDR3 is CASSYSPAGNSPLHF. The CDR3 DNA reads TGTGCCAGCAGTTACTCTCCGGCGGGCAATTCACCCCTCCACTTT. The chain couples TRBV6-5 to TRBJ1-6; the D is unclear. The CDR3 sequence is 15 residues long. Deletions cut 0 bases from V and 7 bases from J, with 10 bases between. Germline V gives CDR1 MNHEY, CDR2 SVGAGI.

The chain employs TRBV7-8 and TRBJ1-1; perhaps TRBD1 as D (6 bases). The CDR3 length is 15 residues. The V gene's germline CDR1 is SGHVS and CDR2 FQNEAQ. V was clipped by 6 bases and J by 5 bases, with 19 bases between them. The CDR3 spells CASRVTGLTRTEAFF. The CDR3 nucleotides are TGTGCCAGCAGGGTTACAGGGTTAACCCGAACTGAAGCTTTCTTT.

This clone was counted once. V usage is TRBV28 and J usage is TRBJ2-7; the match to TRBD2 covers 12 bases. The CDR3 sequence is 17 residues long. J lost 2 bases, V lost 4 bases, and 9 bases had no gene match. Germline V gene sequence: CDR1 MDHEN, CDR2 SYDVKM. CDR3 loop: CASSSPRTSGTPYEQYF. The CDR3, as DNA: TGTGCCAGCAGTTCACCTCGGACTAGCGGGACCCCCTACGAGCAGTACTTC.

The rearrangement joins TRBV7-2 to TRBJ2-5; 7 bases map to TRBD2. Germline loops: CDR1 SGHTA, CDR2 FQGNSA. V lost 4 bases and J lost 5; bases outside the gene matches: 1. CDR3 length: 12 amino acids. CDR3 in amino acids: CASSWGGETQYF. CDR3 nucleotides: TGTGCCAGCAGCTGGGGGGGGGAGACCCAGTACTTC. Full variable domain (rest looked up from reference TRBV7-2 and TRBJ2-5): GAGVSQSPSNKVTEKGKDVELRCDPISGHTALYWYRQSLGQGLEFLIYFQGNSAPDKSGLPSDRFSAERTGGSVSTLTIQRTQQEDSAVYLCASSWGGETQYFGPGTRLLVL.

The chain carries TRBV18 and TRBJ2-5; D may be TRBD2 (6 bases). The germline CDR1 and CDR2 sequences are KGHSH and LQKENI. The CDR3 runs to 17 residues. Between the trimmed V and J ends, which lost 2 bases and 1 base, there was a span of 17 bases. CDR3 residues: CASSPMPGDHFQETQYF. In DNA, the CDR3 is TGTGCCAGCTCACCAATGCCGGGGGACCATTTCCAAGAGACCCAGTACTTC. The entire variable domain, with the rest obtained from reference TRBV18 and TRBJ2-5, is as follows: NAGVMQNPRHLVRRRGQEARLRCSPMKGHSHVYWYRQLPEEGLKFMVYLQKENIIDESGMPKERFSAEFPKEGPSILRIQQVVRGDSAAYFCASSPMPGDHFQETQYFGPGTRLLVL.

Only one count was recorded for this clone. The V gene is TRBV4-2, the J gene TRBJ1-2; TRBD1 matches 8 bases. The V gene end was trimmed by 2 bases and the J gene end by 3 bases; junction bases not matched to a gene: 5. Looked up from germline, CDR1 is LGHNA and CDR2 is YNFKEQ. The CDR3 totals 15 residues. CDR3 loop: CASSQLPTGDYGYTF. Written as DNA, the CDR3 is TGTGCCAGCAGCCAATTACCGACAGGGGACTATGGCTACACCTTC.

This chain connects TRBV5-4 to TRBJ1-2; D unresolved. This CDR3 comprises 14 residues. Germline V gene data show CDR1 as SGHNT and CDR2 as YYREEE (reference sequence). Deletions cut 5 bases from V and 5 bases from J, with 16 bases between. CDR3 coding DNA: TGTGCCAGCAGTCAGACACCGACGACGTATGGCTACACCTTC. As protein: CASSQTPTTYGYTF.

DNA of the CDR3: TGTGCCAGCAGCGAGGCTAGCGGGTTTTCGGTAGAGCAGTACTTC. It encodes CASSEASGFSVEQYF. The chain recombines TRBV5-6 with TRBJ2-7; 8 bases fit TRBD2. Germline CDR1 SGHDT, CDR2 YYEEEE. The junction had 13 bases not matched to a gene; V was cut back by 4 bases and J by 7 bases. The CDR3 runs 15 residues.

In its sample, this clone was seen once. This chain uses TRBV5-8 with TRBJ1-3; 7 nucleotides match TRBD1. Germline assignment: CDR1 SGHTS and CDR2 YDEGEE. V lost 3 bases and J lost 5; bases outside the gene matches: 8. The CDR3 has 15 amino acids. This CDR3 is CASSYLTGLRNTIYF. CDR3 sequence (DNA): TGTGCCAGCAGCTACCTGACAGGGTTGAGAAACACCATATATTTT. Full variable domain (remainder filled in from reference TRBV5-8 and TRBJ1-3): EAGVTQSPTHLIKTRGQQATLRCSPISGHTSVYWYQQALGLGLQFLLWYDEGEERNRGNFPPRFSGRQFPNYSSELNVNALELEDSALYLCASSYLTGLRNTIYFGEGSWLTVV.

The rearrangement joins TRBV27 to TRBJ2-2, with 8 bases lining up with TRBD2. Trimming took 8 bases from V and 6 from J; bases not matched to a gene: 5. CDR1 is MNHEY and CDR2 is SMNVEV in the germline V gene (reference sequence). This CDR3 is 13 amino acids long. This chain's CDR3 is CASGLAGAGELFF. The CDR3 nucleotides read TGTGCCAGCGGACTAGCTGGGGCCGGGGAGCTGTTTTTT.

This clone was counted many times. The chain uses TRBV6-4 and TRBJ2-3, with TRBD2 matching over 9 bases. Germline-derived CDR1 and CDR2 are MRHNA and SNTAGT. The CDR3 runs 15 residues. Unmatched junction bases numbered 3, after V lost 5 bases and J lost 0 bases. CDR3 loop: CASSLSGGSTDTQYF. The CDR3 DNA reads TGTGCCAGCAGTCTTAGCGGGGGAAGCACAGATACGCAGTATTTT.

The CDR3 DNA reads as TGCAGCGTGTGTATAGGGGGGAACACTGAAGCTTTCTTT. This sequence encodes CSVCIGGNTEAFF. The V gene is TRBV29-1, the J gene TRBJ1-1, with TRBD1 as a possible D gene (6 bases). Per the germline V gene, CDR1 is SQVTM and CDR2 is ANQGSEA. The CDR3 totals 13 residues. V was clipped by 6 bases and J by 1 base, with 12 bases between them.

A note on this clone: Different DNA sequences within this sample yield the same CDR3. DNA for the CDR3: TGTGCCAGTAGCAACGGGGTGGACCAGCCCCAGCATTTT. The encoded protein is CASSNGVDQPQHF. This sequence joins TRBV19 and TRBJ1-5, with D hard to call. V dropped 6 bases and J dropped 7 bases, with 13 bases sitting between them. CDR1 is LNHDA, CDR2 SQIVND, per germline (reference sequence). The CDR3 runs to 13 residues.

V and J are TRBV11-3 and TRBJ2-1, with 9 bases aligning to TRBD2. The CDR3 is 15 residues long. V gave up 5 bases and J gave up 6 bases; unmatched junction bases: 8. The germline V gene has CDR1 SGHNT and CDR2 YENEEA. The CDR3 DNA reads as TGTGCCAGCAGCCCGTTTAGCGGGGGTCGCAATGAGCAGTTCTTC. It codes for CASSPFSGGRNEQFF.

The DNA for the CDR3 is TGCAGCGCCCGGGGGTACCAAGAGACCCAGTACTTC. It is translated as CSARGYQETQYF. The chain couples TRBV29-1 to TRBJ2-5; a weak D match, TRBD2 (6 bases). The V end lost 7 bases, the J end lost 0 bases, and 9 bases lay between the germline ends. CDR3 length equals 12 residues. Germline V gene lookup returns CDR1 SQVTM and CDR2 ANQGSEA.

The chain couples TRBV7-8 to TRBJ1-4, with 7 bases lining up with TRBD1. The germline V gene has CDR1 SGHVS and CDR2 FQNEAQ. The trim removed 4 bases at V and 5 bases at J, leaving 13 bases unmatched. This CDR3 comprises 17 residues. This CDR3 reads CASSWGSGTDQNEKLFF. CDR3 bases: TGTGCCAGCAGCTGGGGGTCCGGGACAGACCAAAATGAAAAACTGTTTTTT.

The J gene is TRBJ1-6, the V gene TRBV6-5; D is perhaps TRBD1 (6 bases). Trimming took 6 bases from V and 9 from J, leaving 12 bases between them. The V gene's germline CDR1 is MNHEY and CDR2 SVGAGI. CDR3 length equals 13 residues. In nucleotides, the CDR3 is TGTGCCAGCAGAGACAGGATAGGTTCACCCCTCCACTTT. This translates into CASRDRIGSPLHF.